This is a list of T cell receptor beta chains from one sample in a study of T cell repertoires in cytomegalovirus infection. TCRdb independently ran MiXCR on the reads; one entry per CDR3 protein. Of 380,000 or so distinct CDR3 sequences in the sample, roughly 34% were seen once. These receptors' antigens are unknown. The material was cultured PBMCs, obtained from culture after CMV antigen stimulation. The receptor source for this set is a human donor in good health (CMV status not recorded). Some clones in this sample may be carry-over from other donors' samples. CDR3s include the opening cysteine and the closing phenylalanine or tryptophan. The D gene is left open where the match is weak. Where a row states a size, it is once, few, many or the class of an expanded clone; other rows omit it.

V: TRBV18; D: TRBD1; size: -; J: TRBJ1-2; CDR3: CASSRGQDPSGTF; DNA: TGTGCCAGCTCCCGAGGACAGGACCCCTCGGGGACCTTC
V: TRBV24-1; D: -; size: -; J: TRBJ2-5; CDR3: CATSAVGLETQYF; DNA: TGTGCCACCAGTGCAGTGGGGTTAGAGACCCAGTACTTC
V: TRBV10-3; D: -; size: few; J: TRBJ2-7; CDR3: CAISEQVTYEQYF; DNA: TGTGCCATCAGTGAACAGGTCACCTACGAGCAGTACTTC
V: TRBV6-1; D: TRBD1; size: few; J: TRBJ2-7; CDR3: CASSSLDRAHEQYF; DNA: TGTGCCAGCAGTAGCCTGGACAGGGCGCACGAGCAGTACTTC
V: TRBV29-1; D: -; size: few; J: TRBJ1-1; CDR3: CSVAVQVGTEAFF; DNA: TGCAGCGTTGCAGTCCAGGTGGGCACTGAAGCTTTCTTT
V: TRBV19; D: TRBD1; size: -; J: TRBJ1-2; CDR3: CASSMDREDGYTF; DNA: TGTGCCAGTAGTATGGACAGGGAAGACGGCTACACCTTC
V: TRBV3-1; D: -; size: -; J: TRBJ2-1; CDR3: CASSQEKGSYNEQFF; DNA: TGTGCCAGCAGCCAAGAAAAGGGCAGTTACAATGAGCAGTTCTTC
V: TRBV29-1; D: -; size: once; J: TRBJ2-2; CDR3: CSVEWTVRNAGELFF; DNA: TGCAGCGTTGAGTGGACAGTTAGGAACGCCGGGGAGCTGTTTTTT
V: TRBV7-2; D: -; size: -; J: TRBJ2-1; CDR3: CASSLVRDYRSSYNEQFF; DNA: TGTGCCAGCAGCTTAGTTCGCGACTACCGTAGCTCCTACAATGAGCAGTTCTTC
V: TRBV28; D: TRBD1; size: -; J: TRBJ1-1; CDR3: CASSTGTGVTEAFF; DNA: TGTGCCAGCAGCACCGGGACAGGGGTGACTGAAGCTTTCTTT
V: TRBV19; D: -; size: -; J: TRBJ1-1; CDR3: CASEDSGAHTEAFF; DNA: TGTGCCAGTGAAGACTCCGGAGCCCACACTGAAGCTTTCTTT
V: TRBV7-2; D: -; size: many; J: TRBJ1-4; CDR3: CASSSRSTNEKLFF; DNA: TGTGCCAGCAGCTCGAGGTCAACTAATGAAAAACTGTTTTTT
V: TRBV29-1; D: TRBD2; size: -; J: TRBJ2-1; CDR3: CSVEVFGAGEGEQFF; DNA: TGCAGCGTTGAGGTATTTGGAGCGGGAGAAGGTGAGCAGTTCTTC
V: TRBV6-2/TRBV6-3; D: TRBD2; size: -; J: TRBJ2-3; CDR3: CASSSGATDTQYF; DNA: TGTGCCAGCAGTAGCGGGGCCACAGATACGCAGTATTTT
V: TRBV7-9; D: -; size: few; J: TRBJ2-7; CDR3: CASSWPKTDLTYEQYF; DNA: TGTGCCAGCAGCTGGCCCAAGACGGACTTAACCTACGAGCAGTACTTC
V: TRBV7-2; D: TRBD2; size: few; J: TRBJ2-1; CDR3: CASSRSGRARGEQFF; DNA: TGTGCCAGCAGTCGAAGCGGGAGGGCCCGTGGTGAGCAGTTCTTC
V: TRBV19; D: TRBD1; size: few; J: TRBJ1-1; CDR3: CASSPTGGWTEAFF; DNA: TGTGCCAGTAGTCCGACAGGGGGCTGGACTGAAGCTTTCTTT
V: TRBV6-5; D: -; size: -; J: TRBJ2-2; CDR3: CASSYAGSGELFF; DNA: TGTGCCAGCAGTTACGCTGGTTCCGGGGAGCTGTTTTTT
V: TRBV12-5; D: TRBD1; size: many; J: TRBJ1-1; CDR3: CASGATGGHTEAFF; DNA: TGTGCTAGTGGTGCGACAGGGGGCCACACTGAAGCTTTCTTT
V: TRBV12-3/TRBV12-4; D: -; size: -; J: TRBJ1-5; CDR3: CASSFKIDQPQHF; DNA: TGTGCCAGCAGTTTCAAGATCGATCAGCCCCAGCATTTT
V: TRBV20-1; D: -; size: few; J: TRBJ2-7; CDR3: CSARDSTRPYEQYF; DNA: TGCAGTGCTAGAGATAGCACCAGACCCTACGAGCAGTACTTC
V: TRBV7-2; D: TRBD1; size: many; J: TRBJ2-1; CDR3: CASSFRDSRLHEQFF; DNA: TGTGCCAGCAGCTTCCGGGACAGTCGCCTTCATGAGCAGTTCTTC
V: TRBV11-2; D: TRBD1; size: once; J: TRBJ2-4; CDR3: CASSLSGTGRAKNIQYF; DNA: TGTGCCAGCAGCTTGTCCGGGACAGGGAGGGCCAAAAACATTCAGTACTTC
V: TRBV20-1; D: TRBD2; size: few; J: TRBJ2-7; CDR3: CSARDLASGRRYEQYF; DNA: TGCAGTGCTAGAGATCTCGCTAGCGGGAGACGTTACGAGCAGTACTTC